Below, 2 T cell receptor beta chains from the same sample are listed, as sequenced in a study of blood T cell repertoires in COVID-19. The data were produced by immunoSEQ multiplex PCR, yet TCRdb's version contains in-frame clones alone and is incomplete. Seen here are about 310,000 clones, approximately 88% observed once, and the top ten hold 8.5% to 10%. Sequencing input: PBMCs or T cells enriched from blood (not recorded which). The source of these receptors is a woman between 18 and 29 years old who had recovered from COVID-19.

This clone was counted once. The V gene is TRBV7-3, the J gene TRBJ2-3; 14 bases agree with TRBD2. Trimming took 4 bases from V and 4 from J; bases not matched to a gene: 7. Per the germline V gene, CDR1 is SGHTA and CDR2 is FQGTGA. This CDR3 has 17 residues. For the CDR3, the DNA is TGTGCCAGCAGCTCGGGACTAGCGGGAGCCCCCGCAGATACGCAGTATTTT. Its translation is CASSSGLAGAPADTQYF.

CDR3 DNA sequence: TGCGCCAGCAGCTTGGGGCAGTCTCAGCCCCAGCATTTT. Translation: CASSLGQSQPQHF. The rearrangement uses TRBV5-1 and TRBJ1-5; D is unclear. The ends were cut back, 0 bases at V and 6 bases at J, with 7 bases in the middle. Per germline, CDR1 SGHRS and CDR2 YFSETQ. The CDR3 spans 13 residues. Using reference TRBV5-1 and TRBJ1-5 for the parts outside the CDR3, the full variable domain is KAGVTQTPRYLIKTRGQQVTLSCSPISGHRSVSWYQQTPGQGLQFLFEYFSETQRNKGNFPGRFSGRQFSNSRSEMNVSTLELGDSALYLCASSLGQSQPQHFGDGTRLSIL.